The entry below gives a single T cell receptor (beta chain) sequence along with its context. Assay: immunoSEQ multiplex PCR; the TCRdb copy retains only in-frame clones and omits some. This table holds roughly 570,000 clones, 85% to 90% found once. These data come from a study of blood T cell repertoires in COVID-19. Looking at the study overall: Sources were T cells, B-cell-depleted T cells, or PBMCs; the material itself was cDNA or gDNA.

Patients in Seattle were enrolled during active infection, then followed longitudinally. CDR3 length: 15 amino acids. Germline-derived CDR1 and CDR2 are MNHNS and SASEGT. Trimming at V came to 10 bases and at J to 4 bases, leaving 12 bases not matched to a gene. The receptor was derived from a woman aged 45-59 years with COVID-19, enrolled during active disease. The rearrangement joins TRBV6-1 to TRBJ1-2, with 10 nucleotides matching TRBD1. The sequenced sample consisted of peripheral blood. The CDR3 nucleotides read TGTGCCACAGAGTCCGGGACAGGGGTTGTCTATGGCTACACCTTC. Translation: CATESGTGVVYGYTF.